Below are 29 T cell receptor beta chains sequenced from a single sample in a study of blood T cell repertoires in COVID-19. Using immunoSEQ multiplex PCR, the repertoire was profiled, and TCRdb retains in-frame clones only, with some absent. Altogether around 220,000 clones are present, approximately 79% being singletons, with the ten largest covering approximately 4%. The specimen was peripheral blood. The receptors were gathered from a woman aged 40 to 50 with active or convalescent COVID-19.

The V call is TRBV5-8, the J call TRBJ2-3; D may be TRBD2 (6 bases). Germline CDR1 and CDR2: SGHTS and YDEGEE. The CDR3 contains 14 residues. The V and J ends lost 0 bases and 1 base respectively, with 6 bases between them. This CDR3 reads CASSLGRGTDTQYF. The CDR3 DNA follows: TGTGCCAGCAGCTTGGGGAGGGGCACAGATACGCAGTATTTT.

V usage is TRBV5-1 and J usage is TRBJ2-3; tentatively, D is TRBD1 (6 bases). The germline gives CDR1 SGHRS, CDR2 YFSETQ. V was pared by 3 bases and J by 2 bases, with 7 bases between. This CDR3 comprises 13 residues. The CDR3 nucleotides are TGCGCCAGCAGCTGGACAGACACAGATACGCAGTATTTT. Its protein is CASSWTDTDTQYF. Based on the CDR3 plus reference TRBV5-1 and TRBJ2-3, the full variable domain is KAGVTQTPRYLIKTRGQQVTLSCSPISGHRSVSWYQQTPGQGLQFLFEYFSETQRNKGNFPGRFSGRQFSNSRSEMNVSTLELGDSALYLCASSWTDTDTQYFGPGTRLTVL.

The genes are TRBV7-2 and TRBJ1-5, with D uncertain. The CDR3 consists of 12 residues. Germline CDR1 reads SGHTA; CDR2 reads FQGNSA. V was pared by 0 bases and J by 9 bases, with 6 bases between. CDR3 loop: CASSLAPGPQHF. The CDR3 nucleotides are TGTGCCAGCAGCTTAGCTCCCGGGCCCCAGCATTTT.

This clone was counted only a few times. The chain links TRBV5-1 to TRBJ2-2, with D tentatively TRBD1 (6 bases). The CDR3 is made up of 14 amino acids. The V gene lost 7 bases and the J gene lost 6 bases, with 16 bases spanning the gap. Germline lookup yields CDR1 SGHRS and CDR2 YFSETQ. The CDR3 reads CASGPLQGSGELFF. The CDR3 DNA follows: TGCGCCAGCGGGCCTTTACAGGGATCCGGGGAGCTGTTTTTT.

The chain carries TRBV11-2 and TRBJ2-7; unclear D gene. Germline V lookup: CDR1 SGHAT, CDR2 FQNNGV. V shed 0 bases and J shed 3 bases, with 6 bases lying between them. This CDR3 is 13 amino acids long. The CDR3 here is CASSLDTIYEQYF. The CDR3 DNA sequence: TGTGCCAGCAGCTTAGATACTATCTACGAGCAGTACTTC.

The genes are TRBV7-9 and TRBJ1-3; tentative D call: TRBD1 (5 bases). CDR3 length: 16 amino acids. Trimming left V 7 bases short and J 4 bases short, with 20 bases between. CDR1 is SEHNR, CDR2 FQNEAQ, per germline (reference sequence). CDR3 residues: CASTTGQLYFGNTIYF. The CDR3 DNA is TGTGCCAGCACCACAGGTCAACTTTATTTCGGAAACACCATATATTTT.

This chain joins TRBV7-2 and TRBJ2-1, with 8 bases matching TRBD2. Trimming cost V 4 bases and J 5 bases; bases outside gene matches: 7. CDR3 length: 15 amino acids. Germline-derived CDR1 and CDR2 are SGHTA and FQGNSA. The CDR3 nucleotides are TGTGCCAGCAGCTCTTATTTAGCGGGGCACAATGAGCAGTTCTTC. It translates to CASSSYLAGHNEQFF.

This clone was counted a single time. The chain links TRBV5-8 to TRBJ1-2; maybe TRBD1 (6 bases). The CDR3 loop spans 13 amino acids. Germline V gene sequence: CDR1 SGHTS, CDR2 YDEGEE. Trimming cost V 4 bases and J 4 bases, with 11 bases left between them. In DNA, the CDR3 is TGTGCCAGCAGCCCGGACAGACCCTATGGCTACACCTTC. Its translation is CASSPDRPYGYTF.

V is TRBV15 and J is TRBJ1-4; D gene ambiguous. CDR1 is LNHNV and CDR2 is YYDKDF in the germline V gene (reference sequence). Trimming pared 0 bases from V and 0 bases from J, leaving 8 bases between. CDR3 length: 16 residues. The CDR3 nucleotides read TGTGCCACCAGCAGAGATCCAACAGCAACTAATGAAAAACTGTTTTTT. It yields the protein CATSRDPTATNEKLFF.

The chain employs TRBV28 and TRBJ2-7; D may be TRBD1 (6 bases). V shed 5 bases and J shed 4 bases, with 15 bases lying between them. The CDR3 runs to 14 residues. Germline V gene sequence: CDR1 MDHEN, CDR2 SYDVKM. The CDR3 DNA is TGTGCCAGCAGTCCTAGGACAGCCCCTTACGAGCAGTACTTC. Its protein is CASSPRTAPYEQYF.

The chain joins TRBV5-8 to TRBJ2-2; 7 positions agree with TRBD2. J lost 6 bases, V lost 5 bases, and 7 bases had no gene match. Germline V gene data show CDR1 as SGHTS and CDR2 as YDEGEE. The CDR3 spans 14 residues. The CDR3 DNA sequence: TGTGCCAGCAGGGTCGGGGGGTATCCCGGGGAGCTGTTTTTT. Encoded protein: CASRVGGYPGELFF. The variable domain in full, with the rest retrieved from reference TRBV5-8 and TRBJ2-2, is EAGVTQSPTHLIKTRGQQATLRCSPISGHTSVYWYQQALGLGLQFLLWYDEGEERNRGNFPPRFSGRQFPNYSSELNVNALELEDSALYLCASRVGGYPGELFFGEGSRLTVL.

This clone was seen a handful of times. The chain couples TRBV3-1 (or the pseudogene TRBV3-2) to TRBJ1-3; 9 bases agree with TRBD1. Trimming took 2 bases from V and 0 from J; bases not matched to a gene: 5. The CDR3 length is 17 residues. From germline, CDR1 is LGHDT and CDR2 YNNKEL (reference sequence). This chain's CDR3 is CASSQSGTGTSGNTIYF. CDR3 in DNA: TGTGCCAGCAGCCAATCCGGGACAGGGACCTCTGGAAACACCATATATTTT.

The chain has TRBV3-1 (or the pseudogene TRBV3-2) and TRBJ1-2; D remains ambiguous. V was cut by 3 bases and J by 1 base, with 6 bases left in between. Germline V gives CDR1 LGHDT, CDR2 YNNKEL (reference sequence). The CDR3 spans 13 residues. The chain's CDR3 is CASSHRVNYGYTF. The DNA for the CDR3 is TGTGCCAGCAGCCACCGGGTTAACTATGGCTACACCTTC.

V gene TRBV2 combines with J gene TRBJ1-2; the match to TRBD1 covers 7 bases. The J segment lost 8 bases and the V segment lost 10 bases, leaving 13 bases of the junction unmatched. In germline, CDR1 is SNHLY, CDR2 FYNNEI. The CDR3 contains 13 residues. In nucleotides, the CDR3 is TGTGCCACCGCTCCCAGGGGGAATGGAGGCTACACCTTC. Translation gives CATAPRGNGGYTF.

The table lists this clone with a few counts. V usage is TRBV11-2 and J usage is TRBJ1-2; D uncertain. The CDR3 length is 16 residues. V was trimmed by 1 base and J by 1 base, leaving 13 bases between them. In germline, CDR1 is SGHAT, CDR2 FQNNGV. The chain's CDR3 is CASSLVGAWDNYGYTF. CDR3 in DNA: TGTGCCAGCAGCTTAGTGGGAGCGTGGGATAACTATGGCTACACCTTC.

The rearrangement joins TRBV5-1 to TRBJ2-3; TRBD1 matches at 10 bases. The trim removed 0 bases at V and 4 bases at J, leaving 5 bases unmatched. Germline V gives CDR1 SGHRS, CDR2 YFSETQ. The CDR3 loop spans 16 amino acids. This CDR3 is CASSLGSGQGPDTQYF. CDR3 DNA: TGCGCCAGCAGCTTGGGGTCGGGACAGGGGCCAGATACGCAGTATTTT.

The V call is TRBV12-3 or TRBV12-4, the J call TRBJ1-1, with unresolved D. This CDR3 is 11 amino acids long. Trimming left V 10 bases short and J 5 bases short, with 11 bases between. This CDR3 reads CATSQRTEAFF. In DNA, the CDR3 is TGTGCCACCTCCCAGAGGACTGAAGCTTTCTTT.

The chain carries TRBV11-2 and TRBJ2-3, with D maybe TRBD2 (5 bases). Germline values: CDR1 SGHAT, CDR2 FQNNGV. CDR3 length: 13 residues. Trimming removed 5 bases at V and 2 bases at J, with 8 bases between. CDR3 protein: CASSTGYTDTQYF. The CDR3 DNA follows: TGTGCCAGCAGCACGGGGTACACAGATACGCAGTATTTT.

The CDR3 spells CASSLSSSNQPQHF. DNA of the CDR3: TGTGCCAGCAGCTTGAGTAGTAGCAATCAGCCCCAGCATTTT. The chain employs TRBV5-6 and TRBJ1-5; the D is unclear. The CDR3 totals 14 residues. Trimming pared 1 base from V and 0 bases from J, leaving 5 bases between. Germline V lookup: CDR1 SGHDT, CDR2 YYEEEE.

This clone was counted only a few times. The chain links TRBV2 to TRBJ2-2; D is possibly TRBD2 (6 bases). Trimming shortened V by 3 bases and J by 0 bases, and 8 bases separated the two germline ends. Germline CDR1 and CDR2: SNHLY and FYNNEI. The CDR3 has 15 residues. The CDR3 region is CASSERLANTGELFF. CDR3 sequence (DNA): TGTGCCAGCAGTGAGCGACTAGCGAACACCGGGGAGCTGTTTTTT.

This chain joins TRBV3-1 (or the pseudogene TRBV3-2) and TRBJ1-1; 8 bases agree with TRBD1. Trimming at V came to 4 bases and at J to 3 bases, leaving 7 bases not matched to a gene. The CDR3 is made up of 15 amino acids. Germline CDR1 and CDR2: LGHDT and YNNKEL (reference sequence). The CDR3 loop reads CASSRSGGIHTEAFF. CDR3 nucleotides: TGTGCCAGCAGCCGGTCAGGGGGCATTCACACTGAAGCTTTCTTT.

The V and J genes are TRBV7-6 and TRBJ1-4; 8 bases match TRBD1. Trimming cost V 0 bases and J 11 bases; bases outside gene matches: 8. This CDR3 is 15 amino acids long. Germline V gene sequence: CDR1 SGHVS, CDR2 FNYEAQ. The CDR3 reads CASSLAGTGGSKLFF. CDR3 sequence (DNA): TGTGCCAGCAGCTTAGCCGGGACAGGAGGATCGAAACTGTTTTTT.

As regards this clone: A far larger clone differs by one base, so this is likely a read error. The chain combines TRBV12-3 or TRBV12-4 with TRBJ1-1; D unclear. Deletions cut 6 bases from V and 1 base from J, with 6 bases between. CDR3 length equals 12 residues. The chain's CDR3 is CASSPSNTEAFF. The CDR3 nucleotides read TGTGCCAGCAGCCCTTCGAACACTGAAGCTTTCTTT.

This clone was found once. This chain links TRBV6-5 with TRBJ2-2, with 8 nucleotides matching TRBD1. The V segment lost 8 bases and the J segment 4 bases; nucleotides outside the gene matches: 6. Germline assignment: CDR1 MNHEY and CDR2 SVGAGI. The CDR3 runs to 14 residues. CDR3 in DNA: TGTGCCAGCGAAGCAGGGGGCGCCACCGGGGAGCTGTTTTTT. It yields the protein CASEAGGATGELFF.

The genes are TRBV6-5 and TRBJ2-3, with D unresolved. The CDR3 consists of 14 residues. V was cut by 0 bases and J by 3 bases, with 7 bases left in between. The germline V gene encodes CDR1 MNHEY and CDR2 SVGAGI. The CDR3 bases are TGTGCCAGCAGTTACTCGAGGAGTACAGATACGCAGTATTTT. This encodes CASSYSRSTDTQYF.

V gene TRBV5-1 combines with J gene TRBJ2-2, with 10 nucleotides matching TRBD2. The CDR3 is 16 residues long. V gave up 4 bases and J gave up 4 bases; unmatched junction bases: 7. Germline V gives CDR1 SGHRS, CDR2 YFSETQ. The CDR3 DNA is TGCGCCAGCAGCCTCGGAAGCGGGGGGGCCACCGGGGAGCTGTTTTTT. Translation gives CASSLGSGGATGELFF.

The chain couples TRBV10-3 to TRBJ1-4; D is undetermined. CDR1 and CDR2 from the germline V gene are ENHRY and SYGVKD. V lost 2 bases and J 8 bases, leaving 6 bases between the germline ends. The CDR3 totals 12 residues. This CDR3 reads CAISEPGEKLFF. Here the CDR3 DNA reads TGTGCCATCAGTGAGCCAGGCGAAAAACTGTTTTTT.

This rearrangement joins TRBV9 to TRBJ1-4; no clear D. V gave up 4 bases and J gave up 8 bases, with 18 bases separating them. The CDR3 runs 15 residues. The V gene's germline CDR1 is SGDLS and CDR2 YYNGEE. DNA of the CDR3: TGTGCCAGCAGCCCCGAGGGCAGAGTCTACGAAAAACTGTTTTTT. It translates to CASSPEGRVYEKLFF.

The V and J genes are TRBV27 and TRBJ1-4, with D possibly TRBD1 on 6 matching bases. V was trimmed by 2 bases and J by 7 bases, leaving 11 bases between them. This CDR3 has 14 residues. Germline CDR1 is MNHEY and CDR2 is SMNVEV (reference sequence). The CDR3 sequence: CASSLQGGGEKLFF. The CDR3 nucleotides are TGTGCCAGCAGTTTACAGGGAGGGGGTGAAAAACTGTTTTTT.